This T cell receptor (beta chain) was observed in a study of blood T cell repertoires in COVID-19 (dated by TCRdb to the early 2020s). Looking at the study overall: Collaborator samples came from the United States, Italy and Spain and covered acute and convalescent phases of COVID-19. The samples were drawn from two sources: the first 160 participants of the ongoing ImmuneRACE study, and some 1,300 subjects contributed by 6 global collaborators. The material from the prospective study consisted of cDNA or gDNA derived from T cells, B-cell-depleted T cells, or PBMCs. The repertoires were made available in a free public database intended to serve as a resource for research on the immune response to SARS-CoV-2. Nearly every sample came with metadata listing a de-identified subject ID, COVID-19 status, age in years and sex. Where available, HLA class I and class II types were obtained from metadata supplied by the sample provider rather than from assay-based typing. Deeply sampled blood TCRbeta repertoires from subjects exposed to, actively infected with, or recovered from COVID-19 were included in the dataset.

CDR1 MRHNA and CDR2 SNTAGT were looked up in the germline V gene. From cysteine to phenylalanine, the CDR3 is 16 amino acids long. Solely the CDR3 DNA is kept, with 48 bases framed from the first base. V loses 2 bases of germline sequence and J loses 0 bases, and the interval between the two ends is 13 bases. The immunoSEQ Assay, a bias-controlled multiplex PCR, was used to amplify TCRbeta CDR3 regions from genomic DNA. In the original analysis: Within the assay, amplification of reference gene primers was used to estimate how many nucleated cells each sample contained. To quantify the absolute abundance of each unique TCRbeta CDR3 rearrangement, sequence reads were collapsed and filtered. For each sample, productive Simpson clonality was calculated as the square root of Simpson's diversity index across productive rearrangements. TCRdb re-hosts the immuneACCESS table, in-frame sequences only. Its copies lack some clones; in the studies checked, an unresolved V gene accounts for under half of them, and the cause for the rest is not known. Clone size and V and J calls were adopted from that table, with D and trimming inferred from the DNA. The sample table holds over 350,000 clones, of which approximately 90% were seen once. The leading ten clones occupy more than 0.85% of the sample.

On this clone: It lacks a known antigen. Base qualities are not recorded, but no much larger clone differs from it by a single base.

Enrolling through a virtual design, the prospective study's participants ranged in age from roughly 18 to 95 years and lived across about two dozen United States geographic areas. In the prospective study, participants were assigned to cohorts based on the clinical history participants reported in a screening survey and a study questionnaire. In the prospective study, whole blood, serum and a nasopharyngeal or oropharyngeal swab were collected from each participant by mobile phlebotomists. Additional blood draws and questionnaires over an approximately 2-month period could optionally be provided by prospective study participants. Before DNA extraction, blood samples from the prospective study were shipped at room temperature or frozen. Overall study outcomes, separate from this receptor: Clinical and demographic metadata were provided uncurated, with the amount varying by source and participant.

The sequence was obtained from a woman in her twenties or thirties with acute COVID-19. The sample comprised PBMCs or T cells enriched from blood (not recorded which). Here the chain combines TRBV6-4 and TRBJ1-1; tentative D gene TRBD1, with 5 bases matching. CDR3 loop: CASSDQRDSLNTEAFF. The DNA sequence is TGTGCCAGCAGTGACCAACGGGACTCTCTGAACACTGAAGCTTTCTTT.